What follows describes a single T cell receptor (beta chain). No antigen is known for it. Using its own MiXCR run on the 5' RACE reads, TCRdb lists one record per CDR3 protein. The sample yields a few hundred thousand distinct CDR3 sequences, 3.5% to 4.5% seen once. These data are taken from a study of T cells after yellow fever vaccination. Whole-study context: SMART-Seq v4 Ultra Low Input served to prepare low-cell-number fractions. Study findings and constraints: Most clones from primary vaccination were detected again post-booster (almost 98% CD4, about 88% CD8). Secondary responses were weaker yet peaked faster, day 5 versus 15. A small proportion of clonotypes was detected in both the CD4 and CD8 compartments.

The V segment lost 3 bases and the J segment 2 bases; nucleotides outside the gene matches: 3. Germline V CDR1 and CDR2: LGHNA, YSLEER. This CDR3 is 16 amino acids long. This clonotype was sampled from a young man who received the YFV17D yellow fever vaccine. The chain employs TRBV4-3 and TRBJ2-5; TRBD2 matches at 13 bases. Sequenced material: PBMCs, taken 15 days after the yellow fever booster vaccination. CDR3 sequence reads: CASSHRLAGGQETQYF. DNA for the CDR3: TGCGCCAGCAGCCACCGACTAGCGGGGGGTCAAGAGACCCAGTACTTC.